This T cell receptor beta chain derives from a study of shared clonotypes between healthy human individuals. Study at large: Samples came from two female and three male donors aged 18 to 49.

Repertoires were generated with immunoSEQ multiplex PCR, while TCRdb's copy carries only in-frame clones and drops some. The table includes over a million clones, roughly 96% detected once. To note about this clone: Antigen unknown.

General study findings and limits: When naive CD4 clonotypes were compared across a handful of donors, around 5% were shared.

Trimming took off 0 bases at V and 3 bases at J, with 10 bases between the two ends. Germline CDR1 reads SGHKS; CDR2 reads YYEKEE (reference sequence). CDR3 length: 14 residues. This clonotype originated in a man aged 25 to 45 in good health. The chain has TRBV5-5 and TRBJ2-7; D call uncertain. The sample taken for sequencing was naive CD4+ T cells sorted from blood. Subset reported: CD45RA+ positively selected. In DNA form, the CDR3 reads TGTGCCAGCAGCTTGGTCGCCCCCCGCTACGAGCAGTACTTC. Protein product: CASSLVAPRYEQYF.